This TCR beta chain was recovered during a study of cytomegalovirus exposure and HLA in healthy donors (dated by TCRdb to between 2016 and 2019). For context, the study as a whole: An earlier analysis of fewer than 750 of the donors reported approximately 280 Gb of sequence data and 117 million unique TCR beta sequences obtained from some 200 million T cells. An early release that covered approximately 600 HLA-typed donors contained about 300 gigabases of sequencing data and approximately 85 million unique TCR sequences. Among the roughly 410 genotyped donors, about 85% belonged to the genetic ancestry cluster associated with self-reported Caucasian donors. The study aimed to test whether signatures of past pathogen exposure could be identified by cataloging public T cell receptors. The T cell repertoires of some 670 subjects were profiled by immunosequencing and related to cytomegalovirus serostatus. Besides the first cohort of hundreds of subjects, a separate validation cohort made up of roughly 130 different subjects was used. To predict cytomegalovirus infection status, the study combined high-throughput TCR immunosequencing, statistical association of individual TCRs with disease status, and machine learning. A later analysis re-analyzed previously published TCR beta repertoires from roughly 690 donors and added high-resolution HLA genotyping to study TCR occurrence patterns. Rather than drawing on any new phenotypic data, the later analysis identified candidate immune exposures from TCR beta sequences and the way those sequences occurred across donors. An earlier analysis of some 500 of the donors used high-throughput TCR beta sequencing to judge whether each TCR beta V gene segment behaved as functional or pseudogenic. Donor age, sex, ethnicity and CMV serostatus were collected together with the repertoire data. A later genetic analysis used genome-wide SNP genotypes for about 60% of the 666 donors, treating that subset as a discovery cohort. Every discovery cohort repertoire had been produced on one sequencing platform. Class I and class II HLA loci were covered by the typing at four-digit resolution. Typing coverage differed by locus: A, B, C, DRB1 and DQB1 were typed in roughly 620-630 donors, DQA1 in about 510, DPA1 in around 600, and DPB1 in 450 to 480. About five DR-DQ haplotypes were treated as single units for association and clustering because of strong linkage in the cohort. Among about 390 genotyped donors of the cohort, an average of around 240,000 unique TCR beta nucleotide sequences were sequenced per donor, around a sixth of them non-productive. Overall results and qualifications from the work: Because counts were too low, some 17 rarely observed V segments, including chromosome 9 orphons, were left out of the earlier analysis of 587 of the donors. Compared with equally common non-associated chains, HLA-associated TCR beta chains in a later analysis were more clonally expanded and had lower generation probabilities. According to a later analysis, parvovirus B19, influenza, CMV and Epstein-Barr virus appeared linked to several top co-occurrence clusters. A later analysis associated 17,000 or so TCR beta sequences with specific HLA alleles at a false discovery rate of 0.05. The cohort was sequenced for TCR beta chains only, and without alpha or paired-chain data the features that could be detected were limited. A further reported finding was that TCR beta sequences accurately predicted the HLA-A and HLA-B alleles for most subjects in the first cohort. CMV serostatus was the only immune exposure information available for the cohort. The study listed 164 TCR beta chains as associated with cytomegalovirus. Correlated functional status among segregating V segments might be attributable to linkage disequilibrium, but an unknown experimental factor could not be ruled out. In vitro tests confirmed that a few of the cytomegalovirus-associated TCR beta chains recognize cytomegalovirus antigens. The 87-base-pair reads could not distinguish some IMGT-functional V segments, including TRBV6-2 and TRBV6-3, so those segments were excluded. Presence/absence analyses assumed roughly uniform sequencing depth across donors, an assumption that may not hold. Across donors, most TCR sequences were observed very rarely, whereas some public TCRs were present in many individuals. The classifier was reported to diagnose cytomegalovirus status with high specificity and sensitivity in both the original and validation cohorts. V-gene and J-gene trimming of TCR beta chains was associated with a missense DCLRE1C variant in a later genetic analysis, and the association was replicated in an independent cohort. Most CMV-associated TCR beta chains appeared to be HLA-restricted in a later analysis, and the HLA associations seemed to be driven largely by CMV exposure. In a later analysis, the rate of TCR association differed among HLA loci, with DRB1 alleles having the most associated TCRs and HLA-C alleles having the fewest. The sequencing pipeline was judged likely to have produced a cluster of highly shared sequence variants as a technical artifact. Strong co-occurrence of HLA alleles, especially DR and DQ, made assigning TCR associations to individual alleles difficult. An earlier analysis of 587 of the donors showed that most TCR beta V segments appeared in productive rearrangements either about 90% or about 30% of the time, which broadly matched IMGT annotations. The authors suggested that the approach could potentially be extended to other disease states and immunological phenotypes. Because HLA typing was unavailable for some donors at each locus, only the typed subset was used in association tests. In a later genetic analysis, fewer N-insertions in productive TCRs were reported among donors in an Asian-associated ancestry cluster than the approximately 670-donor mean.

The protocol used for the library was the immunoSEQ multiplex PCR assay. The multiplex PCR relied on a mix of 60 forward primers for TCR Vbeta segments and 13 reverse primers for TCR Jbeta segments. A multiplex PCR assay on genomic DNA amplified the CDR3 region of rearranged TCR beta genes. On the Illumina HiSeq System, the amplified TCR beta libraries were sequenced as 87-base-pair reads. The study's own analysis went as follows. A later analysis counted 65 million to 90 million unique TCR beta chains across the 550 to 700 repertoires, and around 12 million of these chains were shared by at least two donors. To remove PCR and sequencing errors, raw reads were error-corrected and collapsed into unique sequences using a nearest-neighbor algorithm that merged closely related sequences. To assign V, D and J gene segments, CDR3 sequences were aligned to IMGT reference sequences. For a sequence to be retained, at least a six-nucleotide match to both a V gene segment and a J gene segment was required. A rearrangement counted as productive if the CDR3 had no stop codons and remained in frame with V and J, and every other rearrangement counted as non-productive. CDR3 was defined according to IMGT convention as the region running from the second conserved V-encoded cysteine to the conserved J-encoded phenylalanine. The earlier analysis of some 580 of the donors excluded any sequence lacking an unambiguous match to a single V gene segment. In an earlier analysis of several hundred of the donors, V segments were called functional above 56.7% productive rearrangements and were called segregating when the between-donor standard deviation exceeded 5%. To diagnose cytomegalovirus status from the catalog of TCR beta chain sequences, a statistical classification framework was built. In a later analysis, V and J genes were assigned by comparing TCR nucleotide sequences against IMGT/GENE-DB human TR gene sequences. The TCRdist pipeline was used in a later analysis to assign CDR3 sequences and most-parsimonious VDJ recombination scenarios. A later analysis defined each TCR beta chain by its CDR3 amino acid sequence plus V-gene family, and excluded reads lacking a unique V-gene family. To address suspected cross-contamination and a sequencing artifact, a later analysis removed 592 highly shared, low-generation-probability nucleotide sequences. For each public chain, a later analysis derived a clonal expansion index from normalized ranks of inferred template counts within each repertoire. In a later analysis, generation probabilities were computed using a VDJ recombination model fitted to out-of-frame rearrangements, and the results were checked against IGoR. In a later analysis, hypergeometric tests were used to score TCR-TCR, TCR-HLA and TCR-CMV co-occurrence, with a repertoire-size bias correction applied to TCR pairs. To estimate false discovery rates, a later analysis permuted the HLA or CMV assignments 20 times. In a later analysis, co-occurring TCRs were grouped using DBSCAN, and TCRdist sequence similarity was added for clustering within HLA-allele-positive subsets. Repertoires with fewer than 30,000 or more than 120,000 public chains were left out of co-occurrence clustering, as were five repertoires with anomalous nucleotide sharing. Imported from immuneACCESS, the table was reduced by TCRdb to in-frame sequences with V and J called. These copies leave out some clones; in studies compared against another copy, an unresolved V gene accounts for under half, and the cause of the remainder is not known. V, J and clone size were drawn from that table, and D and trimming were deduced from the DNA. The sample contains about 110,000 clones, over 60% of them found a single time. About 4.9% of the sample is taken by the ten largest.

Trimming costs V 2 bases and J 5 bases, and their ends lie 13 bases apart. Measured from the cysteine to the phenylalanine, the CDR3 is 15 residues long. Only the CDR3 part of the read is kept: 45 bases, read in frame from the first base. The germline V gene (reference sequence) sets CDR1 to LNHDA and CDR2 to SQIVND. To note about this clone: It lacks a known antigen. No much larger clonotype is one base removed from it; base qualities were not supplied.

In total, 600 or so healthy bone marrow donors made up the cohort. All cohort members were sampled while nominally healthy, although unrecorded immune exposures were likely present. The donor tested CMV seropositive, placing the donor among the 250 to 300 seropositive members of the cohort. A peripheral blood sample was collected from each donor, and TCR beta sequencing was performed on peripheral blood mononuclear cells. The Qiagen DNeasy Blood Extraction Kit was used to extract genomic DNA from the blood cell samples. This chain joins TRBV19 to TRBJ2-1, with the D gene call left open. The sequenced sample consisted of PBMCs. This receptor was identified in a man aged 25-45 years in good health and CMV-seropositive. The DNA is TGTGCCAGTAGTATAAGTTCTGGGCCTCACAATGAGCAGTTCTTC. Its translation reads: CASSISSGPHNEQFF.